The source of this T cell receptor beta chain is a study of cytotoxic CD8 clonotypes in ibrutinib-treated CLL. Background on the study: In all, under twelve patients were relapsed/refractory, approximately 14 were treatment-naive and roughly 18 were IGHV unmutated.

Target depth was 1 in 200,000 to 1 in 1 million T cells, about 10x per clonotype. TCRdb's table, derived via immunoSEQ multiplex PCR, lists solely in-frame clones and lacks some. The sample has over 95,000 clones; approximately 56% are singletons. General observations from the study: Clonality measured at baseline exceeded age-matched healthy donors, tracking circulating CD8+ T-cell counts. Clonality was higher at ibrutinib response and returned toward baseline at progression.

CDR3 length: 14 amino acids. Trimming left V 5 bases short and J 7 bases short, with 15 bases between. CDR1 and CDR2 from the germline V gene are SGHTA and FQGNSA. Turning to this clone: Its matching antigen is unknown.

The V call is TRBV7-2, the J call TRBJ1-5; D might be TRBD1 (5 bases). The clonotype originates from a human donor with chronic lymphocytic leukemia. Material: PBMCs, obtained after 24 months of ibrutinib treatment. CDR3 DNA: TGTGCCAGCAGCCAACAGGATTTCGGGCAGCCCCAGCATTTT. It encodes CASSQQDFGQPQHF.